The next 11 T cell receptor beta chains were all read from a single sample in a study of T cell responses to AZD1222 COVID-19 vaccine. Sequenced by immunoSEQ multiplex PCR; TCRdb stores in-frame clones only, minus some. Of 150,000 to 200,000 clones in the sample, approximately 90% were seen once. The sequencing used peripheral blood, collected 28 days after the second AZD1222 dose. The source of these receptors is an adult who received the AZD1222 COVID-19 vaccine.

This rearrangement joins TRBV23-1 to TRBJ2-7; D is unresolved. TRBV23-1 is an ORF for which the function is uncertain. The CDR3 extends over 18 amino acids. V gave up 1 base and J gave up 6 bases, with 25 bases separating them. The CDR3 sequence: CASSQFRPPSASATEQYF. The CDR3 DNA reads TGCGCCAGCAGTCAATTCCGCCCCCCGTCTGCGAGCGCTACCGAGCAGTACTTC.

This clone was recorded only once. The chain carries TRBV19 and TRBJ1-1, with unresolved D. Germline CDR1 is LNHDA and CDR2 is SQIVND (reference sequence). The length of the CDR3 is 14 residues. Trimming cost V 7 bases and J 1 base, with 13 bases left between them. The CDR3 sequence is CASTSPYSNTEAFF. CDR3 sequence (DNA): TGTGCCAGTACCTCCCCTTACTCGAACACTGAAGCTTTCTTT. The entire variable domain, with the rest obtained from reference TRBV19 and TRBJ1-1, is as follows: DGGITQSPKYLFRKEGQNVTLSCEQNLNHDAMYWYRQDPGQGLRLIYYSQIVNDFQKGDIAEGYSVSREKKESFPLTVTSAQKNPTAFYLCASTSPYSNTEAFFGQGTRLTVV.

This clone was detected once. The chain uses TRBV6-2 or TRBV6-3 and TRBJ2-7; D not resolved. Germline V gives CDR1 MNHEY, CDR2 SVGEGT. The CDR3 extends over 14 amino acids. Between the trimmed V and J ends, which lost 0 bases and 3 bases, there was a span of 9 bases. CDR3 in amino acids: CASSYSGTRYEQYF. In DNA, the CDR3 is TGTGCCAGCAGTTACTCGGGCACCCGCTACGAGCAGTACTTC.

J is TRBJ2-4 and V is TRBV27, with D uncertain. The CDR3 runs 16 residues. V dropped 7 bases and J dropped 4 bases, with 20 bases sitting between them. In germline, CDR1 is MNHEY, CDR2 SMNVEV (reference sequence). Here the CDR3 DNA reads TGTGCCAGCAATTGGCCGAGTGGGCACAAAAAAAACATTCAGTACTTC. It specifies CASNWPSGHKKNIQYF.

This clone was observed once. V and J are TRBV18 and TRBJ1-2; D is uncertain. The germline V and J ends were trimmed by 5 bases and 2 bases, with 12 bases remaining between them. CDR1 and CDR2 (germline): KGHSH, LQKENI. This CDR3 is built from 14 residues. This chain's CDR3 is CASSSSLENYGYTF. The CDR3 nucleotides are TGTGCCAGCTCATCGTCCTTGGAAAACTATGGCTACACCTTC.

This sequence joins TRBV6-5 and TRBJ1-5, with a weak D call TRBD1 (6 bases). The V and J ends lost 6 bases and 6 bases respectively, with 18 bases between them. This CDR3 spans 15 amino acids. Germline V gives CDR1 MNHEY, CDR2 SVGAGI. CDR3 coding DNA: TGTGCCAGCAGATTGGGTGGGGGCGCAGGTCAGCCCCAGCATTTT. Translated: CASRLGGGAGQPQHF.

The chain carries TRBV19 and TRBJ1-2; TRBD1 aligns across 8 bases. The trim removed 5 bases at V and 3 bases at J, leaving 2 bases unmatched. The CDR3 contains 13 residues. CDR1 is LNHDA, CDR2 SQIVND, per germline (reference sequence). CDR3: CASSDRGDYGYTF. The CDR3 DNA reads TGTGCCAGTAGTGACAGGGGAGACTATGGCTACACCTTC.

This chain joins TRBV7-6 and TRBJ2-1; D is undetermined. V was trimmed by 3 bases and J by 7 bases, leaving 4 bases between them. In germline, CDR1 is SGHVS, CDR2 FNYEAQ. CDR3 size: 11 residues. The CDR3 region is CASSLVNEQFF. The CDR3 DNA reads as TGTGCCAGCAGCTTGGTGAATGAGCAGTTCTTC.

The chain combines TRBV19 with TRBJ1-5; the match to TRBD1 covers 7 bases. The trim removed 10 bases at V and 2 bases at J, leaving 2 bases unmatched. Germline-derived CDR1 and CDR2 are LNHDA and SQIVND (reference sequence). CDR3 size: 12 residues. CDR3 nucleotides: TGTGCCACTACAGGGGGCAATCAGCCCCAGCATTTT. Its translation is CATTGGNQPQHF.

The V and J genes are TRBV27 and TRBJ2-7, with D perhaps TRBD1 or TRBD2 (5 bases each). The germline V gene encodes CDR1 MNHEY and CDR2 SMNVEV (reference sequence). The CDR3 consists of 16 residues. V dropped 0 bases and J dropped 1 base, with 13 bases sitting between them. The CDR3 nucleotides read TGTGCCAGCAGTTTATCGCCTCGGGGCATATCCTACGAGCAGTACTTC. Amino acids: CASSLSPRGISYEQYF.

This chain links TRBV2 with TRBJ2-3; 7 bases match TRBD1. The CDR3 loop spans 15 amino acids. The V segment lost 6 bases and the J segment 0 bases; nucleotides outside the gene matches: 6. From germline, CDR1 is SNHLY and CDR2 FYNNEI. The CDR3 sequence: CASSRRDRSTDTQYF. The CDR3 coding sequence is TGTGCCAGCAGCAGAAGGGACAGAAGCACAGATACGCAGTATTTT.